A selection of T cell receptor beta chains follows, all from one sample in a study of T cells in Graves' hyperthyroidism and ophthalmopathy. MiXCR, applied by TCRdb to the multiplex PCR reads, yields one record per CDR3 protein. The sample includes about 550,000 distinct CDR3 sequences, less than 25% seen only once; the top ten take roughly 29%. The specimen sequenced was blood. The source of these receptors is a man aged 18 to 35 with Graves' hyperthyroidism. The CDR3 runs from the conserved cysteine through the conserved F or W. The D gene is left open where the match is weak. The size entry is marked missing in some rows and otherwise reads once, few, many or a size class.

J | size | V | D | CDR3 | DNA
TRBJ1-1 | many | TRBV19 | TRBD1 | CASSMGQPQNEAFF | TGTGCCAGTAGTATGGGACAGCCTCAAAATGAAGCTTTCTTT
TRBJ2-4 | few | TRBV6-2/TRBV6-3 | . | CASSYDTSKNIQYF | TGTGCCAGCAGTTACGACACCTCCAAAAACATTCAGTACTTC
TRBJ1-2 | . | TRBV4-2 | . | CASSQFDPGLNYGYTF | TGTGCCAGCAGCCAATTTGACCCAGGGCTTAACTATGGCTACACCTTC
TRBJ2-7 | . | TRBV15 | . | CATSRGPSLSDYEQYF | TGTGCCACCAGCAGAGGACCCAGCCTGAGTGACTACGAGCAGTACTTC
TRBJ1-1 | . | TRBV30 | . | CAWSEGIQNTEAFF | TGTGCCTGGAGTGAGGGCATACAGAACACTGAAGCTTTCTTT
TRBJ2-2 | . | TRBV12-3/TRBV12-4 | TRBD1 | CASSFGQAITGELFF | TGTGCCAGCAGTTTCGGACAGGCTATCACCGGGGAGCTGTTTTTT
TRBJ1-5 | . | TRBV18 | TRBD1 | CASSPGQHQPQHF | TGTGCCAGCTCACCGGGACAGCATCAGCCCCAGCATTTT
TRBJ2-2 | many | TRBV20-1 | . | CSASRAHTGELFF | TGCAGTGCTAGCAGGGCACACACCGGGGAGCTGTTTTTT
TRBJ1-2 | many | TRBV19 | TRBD1 | CASSRRGGQGRADYTF | TGTGCCAGTAGCAGAAGGGGGGGACAGGGAAGGGCGGACTACACCTTC
TRBJ1-5 | . | TRBV6-1 | . | CASTPLAGLGQPQHF | TGTGCCAGCACTCCCCTGGCAGGCCTAGGGCAGCCCCAGCATTTT
TRBJ1-2 | many | TRBV12-3/TRBV12-4 | . | CASSLQSAIGGHGYTF | TGTGCCAGCAGTCTACAGTCGGCGATCGGGGGCCATGGCTACACCTTC
TRBJ2-3 | . | TRBV9 | . | CASSLYGGGDTDTQYF | TGTGCCAGCAGTCTATACGGGGGCGGAGACACAGATACGCAGTATTTT
TRBJ1-2 | . | TRBV28 | . | CAAALGQKGYGYTF | TGTGCCGCAGCCTTGGGTCAAAAGGGCTATGGCTACACCTTC
TRBJ1-3 | many | TRBV28 | . | CASSLWGNDMGNTIYF | TGTGCCAGCAGTTTATGGGGGAATGATATGGGAAACACCATATATTTT
TRBJ1-1 | many | TRBV2 | TRBD1 | CASSDSLLQGAGGAFF | TGTGCCAGCAGTGACTCTCTCCTACAGGGGGCAGGCGGAGCTTTCTTT
TRBJ2-7 | many | TRBV20-1 | . | CSARRGDEQYF | TGCAGTGCTAGACGGGGTGACGAGCAGTACTTC
TRBJ1-1 | many | TRBV20-1 | TRBD1 | CSAKPTGAIEAFF | TGCAGTGCTAAACCGACAGGGGCCATTGAAGCTTTCTTT
TRBJ2-2 | many | TRBV19 | . | CASSRVSTGELFF | TGTGCCAGTAGTAGGGTGAGCACCGGGGAGCTGTTTTTT
TRBJ2-7 | few | TRBV12-3/TRBV12-4 | . | CASSLSAGGGEQYF | TGTGCCAGCAGTTTATCGGCTGGGGGCGGCGAGCAGTACTTC
TRBJ2-5 | many | TRBV7-9 | . | CASSPDRRQETQYF | TGTGCCAGCAGCCCAGACAGAAGACAAGAGACCCAGTACTTC
TRBJ1-1 | . | TRBV2 | . | CASSEGWRVWTEAFF | TGTGCCAGCAGTGAAGGATGGAGGGTATGGACTGAAGCTTTCTTT
TRBJ2-7 | . | TRBV6-5 | . | CASSYSNSYEQYF | TGTGCCAGCAGTTACTCGAACTCCTACGAGCAGTACTTC
TRBJ2-7 | many | TRBV7-7 | . | CASSLLLASEQYF | TGTGCTAGCAGCTTATTACTAGCATCCGAGCAGTACTTC
TRBJ2-5 | . | TRBV20-1 | . | CSAIVRETQYF | TGCAGTGCTATCGTTCGAGAGACCCAGTACTTC
TRBJ1-1 | many | TRBV11-2 | . | CASSARQFKDTEAFF | TGTGCCAGCAGCGCCAGACAGTTTAAGGACACTGAAGCTTTCTTT
TRBJ1-4 | few | TRBV30 | TRBD1 | CAWSVGGGEKLFF | TGTGCCTGGAGTGTAGGGGGCGGTGAAAAACTGTTTTTT
TRBJ2-2 | . | TRBV11-1 | TRBD1 | CASSRYGQGISGELFF | TGTGCCAGCAGCCGATACGGACAGGGGATTAGCGGGGAGCTGTTTTTT
TRBJ1-1 | many | TRBV29-1 | . | CSVEWGFTEAFF | TGCAGCGTTGAGTGGGGGTTCACTGAAGCTTTCTTT
TRBJ2-7 | many | TRBV28 | TRBD2 | CAARGGAPYEQYF | TGTGCCGCACGGGGGGGAGCCCCCTACGAGCAGTACTTC
TRBJ2-2 | . | TRBV5-1 | . | CASSLAGQGVNTGELFF | TGCGCCAGCAGCCTGGCCGGGCAGGGAGTAAACACCGGGGAGCTGTTTTTT
TRBJ1-5 | many | TRBV15 | . | CATRPVSNQPQHF | TGTGCCACCAGACCCGTGTCCAATCAGCCCCAGCATTTT
TRBJ2-5 | . | TRBV7-2 | TRBD2 | CASSLGGRGAETQYF | TGTGCCAGCAGCTTGGGCGGGAGAGGTGCGGAGACCCAGTACTTC
TRBJ1-6 | . | TRBV24-1 | . | CATSDDPDSTGHF | TGTGCCACCAGTGACGACCCTGACTCAACGGGCCACTTT
TRBJ1-2 | many | TRBV28 | . | CASSPPGRGYTF | TGTGCCAGCAGTCCCCCAGGGAGGGGCTACACCTTC
TRBJ1-1 | . | TRBV28 | TRBD1 | CASRVQGDTEAFF | TGTGCCAGCAGAGTACAGGGGGACACTGAAGCTTTCTTT
TRBJ1-3 | . | TRBV30 | . | CAWSKTDFSSGNTIYF | TGTGCCTGGAGTAAAACGGATTTTAGCTCTGGAAACACCATATATTTT
TRBJ1-5 | . | TRBV20-1 | . | CSALEPNLGINQPQHF | TGCAGTGCCCTTGAACCGAATTTGGGTATAAATCAGCCCCAGCATTTT
TRBJ2-7 | many | TRBV27 | TRBD2 | CASRPRGKRGGFPYEQYF | TGTGCCAGCAGACCCCGAGGGAAGCGGGGCGGATTTCCCTACGAGCAGTACTTC
TRBJ1-5 | many | TRBV2 | . | CASSDRDIHQPQHF | TGTGCCAGCAGTGACCGGGACATACATCAGCCCCAGCATTTT
TRBJ1-5 | . | TRBV30 | TRBD1 | CAWRGQGGQPQHF | TGTGCCTGGAGGGGACAGGGGGGTCAGCCCCAGCATTTT
TRBJ2-7 | . | TRBV10-1 | . | CASSDDLSDVNEQYF | TGCGCCAGCAGTGATGATCTATCGGATGTCAACGAGCAGTACTTC
TRBJ2-7 | few | TRBV20-1 | . | CSARGTTYEQYF | TGCAGTGCTAGGGGGACCACCTACGAGCAGTACTTC
TRBJ2-7 | many | TRBV11-2 | TRBD1 | CASSRVGGTGRYEQYF | TGTGCCAGCAGCAGAGTCGGCGGGACAGGGCGATACGAGCAGTACTTC
TRBJ2-7 | many | TRBV27 | TRBD1 | CASSPHRGQTYEQYF | TGTGCCAGCAGTCCACACCGGGGACAGACCTACGAGCAGTACTTC
TRBJ2-4 | once | TRBV11-2 | . | CASSLDGARVAKNIQYF | TGTGCCAGCAGCTTAGATGGGGCCAGGGTAGCCAAAAACATTCAGTACTTC
TRBJ1-1 | many | TRBV6-5 | . | CASSYSASREAFF | TGTGCCAGCAGTTACTCGGCGTCACGGGAAGCTTTCTTT
TRBJ1-5 | many | TRBV6-1 | . | CASRPRSGNQPQHF | TGTGCCAGCAGACCTAGGTCCGGCAATCAGCCCCAGCATTTT
TRBJ2-2 | . | TRBV24-1 | . | CATSDSVSGGLFF | TGTGCCACCAGTGATTCTGTGTCCGGGGGGCTGTTTTTT
TRBJ1-2 | . | TRBV27 | TRBD1 | CASRFIGPDRGGYTF | TGTGCCAGCAGATTTATCGGGCCGGACAGGGGAGGCTACACCTTC
TRBJ2-5 | many | TRBV11-2 | . | CASSRPSSARQETQYF | TGTGCCAGCAGCCGCCCGTCTAGCGCCCGACAAGAGACCCAGTACTTC